Sequencing of this TCR beta chain was carried out in a study of T cells expressing NK-cell markers. From its re-call of the 5' RACE reads, TCRdb lists each CDR3 protein once, without DNA. This specimen shows about 110,000 distinct CDR3 sequences; the ten leading clones hold around 20%. Per the germline V gene, CDR1 is SQVTM and CDR2 is ANQGSEA. The CDR3 has 13 residues. The TCR comes from a woman between 18 and 69 years old in good health. V is TRBV29-1 and J is TRBJ2-5; lacking DNA, the TRBD1 call made by TCRdb goes unchecked. The sequenced sample was blood T cells: a sorted CD56 or NKG2C T cell subset, CD4+ or CD8+ T cells, or bulk PBMC T cells (not recorded which). CDR3 region: CSAGDLYQETQYF.